The 15 T cell receptor beta chains listed next were all sequenced from one sample in a study of spatial heterogeneity in lung cancer. TCRdb re-called the 5' RACE reads with MiXCR, one entry per CDR3 protein. The sample consists of approximately 50,000 distinct CDR3 sequences, roughly 8.1% of them appearing once. Time point indicated: blood at routine non-recurrence follow-up after resection. Tumor, nontumor lung or frozen PBMC supplied whole RNA that was sequenced unsorted. Sequencing was performed on PBMCs, taken at follow-up. These receptors all stem from a female donor with early-stage non-small cell lung cancer.

In this sample, this clonotype turned up a few times. The chain is built from TRBV3-1 and TRBJ2-1; TRBD2 matches 14 bases. There are 17 residues in the CDR3. Germline V gene data show CDR1 as LGHDT and CDR2 as YNNKEL (reference sequence). Trimming removed 4 bases from V and 7 bases from J; junction bases left unmatched: 9. In nucleotides, the CDR3 is TGTGCCAGCAGCCTCCTCCGACTAGCGGGGGGGCATAATGAGCAGTTCTTC. The encoded protein is CASSLLRLAGGHNEQFF.

This clonotype was recorded a few times. This chain uses TRBV3-1 with TRBJ2-4; 7 bases fit TRBD2. CDR1 LGHDT and CDR2 YNNKEL come from the germline V gene (reference sequence). Trimming removed 4 bases from V and 6 bases from J; junction bases left unmatched: 6. The CDR3 has 14 residues. The CDR3 spells CASSPGVAGNIQYF. The CDR3 region has the DNA TGTGCCAGCAGCCCTGGAGTAGCGGGAAACATTCAGTACTTC.

The sample holds many counts of this clonotype. This sequence joins TRBV3-1 and TRBJ2-5; D is undetermined. Trimming shortened V by 2 bases and J by 5 bases, and 12 bases separated the two germline ends. The CDR3 runs 14 residues. Germline V gives CDR1 LGHDT, CDR2 YNNKEL (reference sequence). The chain's CDR3 is CASSQWVRRETQYF. The CDR3 DNA sequence: TGTGCCAGCAGCCAATGGGTCCGTCGGGAGACCCAGTACTTC.

This clonotype was seen repeatedly, ten times or more. The V call is TRBV28, the J call TRBJ2-5, with 7 bases identical to TRBD2. This CDR3 has 14 residues. V shed 5 bases and J 6 bases; nucleotides not matched to a gene: 9. CDR1 and CDR2 (germline): MDHEN, SYDVKM. CDR3 DNA sequence: TGTGCCAGCAGTCCAGGGAGGGGAGGGAAGACCCAGTACTTC. Its translation is CASSPGRGGKTQYF.

V gene TRBV7-6 combines with J gene TRBJ1-4, with no clear D. The CDR3 sequence is 17 residues long. The V gene's germline CDR1 is SGHVS and CDR2 FNYEAQ. Trimming removed 1 base at V and 8 bases at J, with 20 bases between. CDR3: CASSLGPGLSSYEKLFF. CDR3 DNA sequence: TGTGCCAGCAGCTTAGGACCCGGCCTTTCGTCCTACGAAAAACTGTTTTTT.

This clonotype was detected ten times or more. The gene calls are TRBV12-3 or TRBV12-4 and TRBJ2-1; weak D call: TRBD2 (5 bases). The CDR3 covers 15 residues. V gave up 2 bases and J gave up 0 bases, with 8 bases separating them. CDR3 in DNA: TGTGCCAGCAGTTTAACGGGGAGCTCCTACAATGAGCAGTTCTTC. Translated, it gives CASSLTGSSYNEQFF.

The rearrangement uses TRBV11-2 and TRBJ1-3, with unresolved D. CDR3 length: 15 residues. Trimming stripped 6 bases from V and 0 bases from J, with 12 bases between. Germline V CDR1 and CDR2: SGHAT, FQNNGV. CDR3 DNA: TGTGCCAGCAGTCCGGACGGTGTCTCTGGAAACACCATATATTTT. Its translation: CASSPDGVSGNTIYF.

This clonotype was found many times. The chain uses TRBV20-1 and TRBJ1-1; D may be TRBD1 (5 bases). This CDR3 spans 13 amino acids. With 6 bases removed from V and 0 bases from J, the gap between germline ends came to 11 bases. Germline V gene lookup returns CDR1 DFQATT and CDR2 SNEGSKA (reference sequence). CDR3 in amino acids: CSAYRLLNTEAFF. CDR3 DNA sequence: TGCAGTGCCTACAGGCTTTTGAACACTGAAGCTTTCTTT.

This clonotype came up a few times. The gene calls are TRBV19 and TRBJ2-6; a weak D match, TRBD1 (5 bases). Germline-derived CDR1 and CDR2 are LNHDA and SQIVND (reference sequence). V gave up 5 bases and J gave up 0 bases, with 11 bases separating them. The CDR3 runs 16 residues. CDR3 nucleotide sequence: TGTGCCAGTAGTGCTGACAGTCACTCTGGGGCCAACGTCCTGACTTTC. Its protein is CASSADSHSGANVLTF.

This clonotype came up many times. The J gene is TRBJ2-6, the V gene TRBV7-9, with D unclear. Deletions cut 5 bases from V and 1 base from J, with 12 bases between. The V gene's germline CDR1 is SEHNR and CDR2 FQNEAQ (reference sequence). The CDR3 extends over 16 amino acids. The CDR3 protein is CASSPTGVSGANVLTF. As DNA, the CDR3 is TGTGCCAGCAGCCCCACGGGCGTATCTGGGGCCAACGTCCTGACTTTC.

The V and J genes are TRBV4-1 and TRBJ1-6, with a weak D call TRBD1 (6 bases). V was clipped by 4 bases and J by 7 bases, with 14 bases between them. Per germline, CDR1 MGHRA and CDR2 YSYEKL. This CDR3 is built from 15 residues. The CDR3 region is CASSRGQPGNSPLHF. The CDR3 nucleotides are TGCGCCAGCAGCCGAGGACAGCCTGGCAATTCACCCCTCCACTTT.

The chain recombines TRBV19 with TRBJ2-6; D call uncertain. The CDR3 loop spans 16 amino acids. The germline V and J ends were trimmed by 5 bases and 0 bases, with 11 bases remaining between them. The germline CDR1 and CDR2 sequences are LNHDA and SQIVND (reference sequence). The CDR3: CASSSSRPSGANVLTF. DNA for the CDR3: TGTGCCAGTAGTTCCTCTCGCCCCTCTGGGGCCAACGTCCTGACTTTC. Variable domain in full (rest from reference TRBV19 and TRBJ2-6): DGGITQSPKYLFRKEGQNVTLSCEQNLNHDAMYWYRQDPGQGLRLIYYSQIVNDFQKGDIAEGYSVSREKKESFPLTVTSAQKNPTAFYLCASSSSRPSGANVLTFGAGSRLTVL.

The chain combines TRBV11-2 with TRBJ1-1; D is unclear. The V end was cut by 7 bases, the J end by 0 bases, with 12 bases between. This CDR3 is 14 amino acids long. In germline, CDR1 is SGHAT, CDR2 FQNNGV. CDR3 nucleotide sequence: TGTGCCAGCACCCGAGGGCTAATGAACACTGAAGCTTTCTTT. This gives the protein CASTRGLMNTEAFF.

This clonotype came up many times. V is TRBV5-1 and J is TRBJ2-6, with D perhaps assigned TRBD1 or TRBD2 (5 bases each). CDR1 SGHRS and CDR2 YFSETQ come from the germline V gene. V was shortened by 2 bases and J by 0 bases, with 12 bases between the two germline ends. The CDR3 has 17 residues. The DNA of the CDR3 is TGCGCCAGCAGCTTCGGGGCCGCCAGCTCTGGGGCCAACGTCCTGACTTTC. Encoded protein: CASSFGAASSGANVLTF.

There are many counts of this clonotype. The chain uses TRBV6-2 or TRBV6-3 and TRBJ1-2; unclear D gene. Germline-derived CDR1 and CDR2 are MNHEY and SVGEGT. The ends were cut back, 8 bases at V and 7 bases at J, with 11 bases in the middle. This CDR3 is built from 11 residues. Written as DNA, the CDR3 is TGTGCCAGCGGGAGACAAGGTGGCTACACCTTC. Residues: CASGRQGGYTF.